These T cell receptor beta chains were read from a single sample in a study of T-cell reconstitution after alpha-beta-depleted transplantation in children. TCRdb reanalysed the PCR reads using MiXCR and keeps one entry per CDR3 protein. The profile covers 150,000 to 250,000 distinct CDR3 sequences, with roughly 15% appearing a single time and roughly 13% taken by the ten largest. The input for sequencing was PBMCs from the stem cell graft donor, taken from the stem cell graft. The receptors derive from a human donor who donated a stem cell graft to a child with acute lymphoblastic leukemia. Both conserved end residues are part of each CDR3. A row's size may be missing; if present it is once, few, many or a size class.

V	size	J	CDR3
TRBV29-1	many	TRBJ2-1	CSGRGDEQFF
TRBV5-5	-	TRBJ2-3	CASSFLSTDTQYF
TRBV12-3/TRBV12-4	-	TRBJ2-7	CAINREGTYEQYF
TRBV20-1	-	TRBJ2-5	CSANALTSGRAVETQYF
TRBV9	many	TRBJ2-5	CASSVEYGTGTQYF
TRBV7-6	few	TRBJ2-5	CASSPGTRGWYF
TRBV20-1	few	TRBJ2-3	CSAPGQLTDTQYF
TRBV5-1	many	TRBJ2-3	CASSLAVGGRTDTQYF
TRBV19	-	TRBJ1-1	CASSISRENEAFF
TRBV12-3/TRBV12-4	many	TRBJ2-5	CASSSPGIQETQYF
TRBV4-1	many	TRBJ2-1	CASSQPGTSGGNEQFF
TRBV7-9	many	TRBJ2-4	CASSPFAKNIQYF
TRBV29-1	many	TRBJ2-3	CSVARGRADTQYF
TRBV28	few	TRBJ2-7	CASSLPALSSYEQYF
TRBV27	many	TRBJ1-1	CASSLSGFVRGAEAFF
TRBV7-2	-	TRBJ2-7	CASSFAFLVYEQYF
TRBV5-1	-	TRBJ1-1	CASSFGQVNTEAFF
TRBV6-5	-	TRBJ2-3	CASSYTRQGAGTDTQYF
TRBV7-9	many	TRBJ2-1	CASSANRGINEQFF
TRBV5-1	many	TRBJ2-1	CASNRDKSYNEQFF
TRBV3-1	many	TRBJ1-6	CASRDVYNSPLHF
TRBV3-1	-	TRBJ1-4	CASSLYNEKLFF
TRBV5-1	many	TRBJ2-1	CASSSALAGSGNEQFF
TRBV4-1	many	TRBJ2-7	CASSQEVRLRSYEQYF
TRBV5-6	few	TRBJ2-7	CASSFLPGTTYEQYF
TRBV5-5	many	TRBJ1-5	CASSLLAGDGQPQHF
TRBV5-1	-	TRBJ2-7	CASSLTGDYPDEQYF
TRBV20-1	-	TRBJ2-3	CSARDFGQGEYTQYF
TRBV7-2	-	TRBJ2-3	CASTEGGSSDTQYF
TRBV11-3	many	TRBJ2-2	CASRTSKGPNTGELFF
TRBV5-1	many	TRBJ2-1	CASSLRAGTTYNEQFF
TRBV7-9	many	TRBJ2-7	CASSQTGGPYEQYF
TRBV6-5	many	TRBJ2-7	CASSYSWDRGYEQYF
TRBV5-1	many	TRBJ2-3	CASSLFPDPSTDTQYF
TRBV6-5	many	TRBJ1-2	CASSYSIGSGNYGYTF
TRBV20-1	many	TRBJ2-7	CSAREGTSYEQYF
TRBV7-2	many	TRBJ2-1	CASSLARLNEQFF
TRBV29-1	many	TRBJ1-1	CSGGQGLGTEAFF
TRBV20-1	-	TRBJ2-1	CSARGLTGNEQFF
TRBV7-2	many	TRBJ2-7	CASSSRGIYEQYF
TRBV4-1	-	TRBJ2-7	CASSQELSAETYEQYF
TRBV12-3/TRBV12-4	once	TRBJ1-2	CASRIRESLVGYTF
TRBV29-1	many	TRBJ2-6	CSVARDTDSGANVLTF
TRBV12-3/TRBV12-4	many	TRBJ2-5	CASSTDWDNQETQYF
TRBV20-1	-	TRBJ2-3	CSASYAALGGTQYF
TRBV2	-	TRBJ2-3	CASSEFVAADTQYF
TRBV28	many	TRBJ1-2	CASSPTRAANYGYTF
TRBV7-9	few	TRBJ1-1	CASSYNPGQENTEAFF
TRBV12-3/TRBV12-4	many	TRBJ2-2	CASSTNTRDTGELFF
TRBV5-6	few	TRBJ1-2	CASSFTTVNYGYTF
TRBV2	few	TRBJ1-1	CASSEASGDDTEAFF
TRBV29-1	few	TRBJ1-2	CSALRDREGYGYTF
TRBV7-2	many	TRBJ2-7	CASSLDKRGGTLYEQYF
TRBV5-8	many	TRBJ2-1	CASSAYQGWDEQFF
TRBV13	-	TRBJ1-1	CASSRTGDWQAFF
TRBV5-1	-	TRBJ1-1	CASSRGALRGALISEAFF